Below are 22 T cell receptor beta chains sequenced from a single sample in a study of blood T cell repertoires in COVID-19. This table comes from immunoSEQ multiplex PCR, and its TCRdb copy is limited to in-frame clones, with some not included. The sample has about 230,000 clones, approximately 87% seen once. The sample taken for sequencing was peripheral blood. The receptors stem from a woman aged 70-85 years with active or convalescent COVID-19.

This rearrangement joins TRBV29-1 to TRBJ2-7, with D possibly being TRBD2 (5 bases). Germline-derived CDR1 and CDR2 are SQVTM and ANQGSEA. This CDR3 spans 14 amino acids. V dropped 4 bases and J dropped 4 bases, with 17 bases sitting between them. CDR3 sequence reads: CSVATGTRRYEQYF. In nucleotides, the CDR3 is TGCAGCGTTGCAACCGGAACTAGAAGGTACGAGCAGTACTTC.

The chain has TRBV5-1 and TRBJ1-2; TRBD1 might be the D (5 bases). V was trimmed by 0 bases and J by 10 bases, leaving 10 bases between them. Germline V CDR1 and CDR2: SGHRS, YFSETQ. This CDR3 is 12 amino acids long. In nucleotides, the CDR3 is TGCGCCAGCAGCTTGGGGACATTGGCCTACACCTTC. Protein product: CASSLGTLAYTF.

The chain has TRBV6-6 and TRBJ1-4; tentatively, D is TRBD1 (5 bases). Per the germline V gene, CDR1 is MNHNY and CDR2 is SVGAGI (reference sequence). CDR3 length: 14 amino acids. The V end lost 11 bases, the J end lost 3 bases, and 16 bases lay between the germline ends. CDR3 residues: CASRGGTANEKLFF. DNA for the CDR3: TGTGCCTCTCGGGGGGGGACGGCTAATGAAAAACTGTTTTTT.

The J gene is TRBJ1-5, the V gene TRBV7-2; TRBD1 matches at 10 bases. The CDR3 loop spans 15 amino acids. CDR1 and CDR2 from the germline V gene are SGHTA and FQGNSA. The junction had 8 bases not matched to a gene; V was cut back by 6 bases and J by 6 bases. CDR3 amino acids: CASSERTGGGQPQHF. The CDR3 bases are TGTGCCAGCAGTGAAAGGACAGGGGGAGGTCAGCCCCAGCATTTT.

This clone turned up a few times. The rearrangement links TRBV6-1 to TRBJ1-3; no definite D call. Trimming took off 1 base at V and 1 base at J, with 11 bases between the two ends. The CDR3 totals 16 residues. Germline lookup yields CDR1 MNHNS and CDR2 SASEGT. Here the CDR3 reads CASSEVAAASGNTIYF. Here the CDR3 DNA reads TGTGCCAGCAGTGAAGTAGCAGCAGCTTCTGGAAACACCATATATTTT.

The chain couples TRBV10-2 to TRBJ2-5; TRBD2 is a possible D gene (6 bases). This CDR3 has 12 residues. Per germline, CDR1 WSHSY and CDR2 SAAADI. V was pared by 6 bases and J by 7 bases, with 12 bases between. The DNA for the CDR3 is TGCGCCAGCAGCGGGGGAGGCGGGACCCAGTACTTC. As protein: CASSGGGGTQYF.

This chain links TRBV30 with TRBJ2-1; 11 nucleotides match TRBD2. The CDR3 has 17 amino acids. With 3 bases clipped from V and 6 bases from J, the junction kept 13 bases outside the gene matches. The germline V gene encodes CDR1 GTSNPN and CDR2 SVGIG (reference sequence). CDR3 nucleotides: TGTGCCTGGAGCTCCCCTTTACTAGCGGGAGTCTCCAATGAGCAGTTCTTC. Translated, it gives CAWSSPLLAGVSNEQFF.

This clone was detected a few times. The CDR3 loop is CASSLARETVIRGAFF. The CDR3 nucleotides are TGTGCCAGCAGCTTAGCGCGAGAAACAGTAATTCGGGGAGCTTTCTTT. This chain links TRBV7-2 with TRBJ1-1; D is unresolved. Germline values: CDR1 SGHTA, CDR2 FQGNSA. Trimming pared 0 bases from V and 10 bases from J, leaving 21 bases between. This CDR3 has 16 amino acids.

This sequence joins TRBV7-2 and TRBJ2-1; the match to TRBD2 covers 15 bases. V trimming: 5 bases; J trimming: 8 bases; junction bases outside the gene matches: 7. CDR3 length: 16 residues. Germline values: CDR1 SGHTA, CDR2 FQGNSA. In DNA form, the CDR3 reads TGTGCCAGCAGCCCCGGACTAGCGGGGGGGATTTATGAGCAGTTCTTC. Translating gives CASSPGLAGGIYEQFF.

V usage is TRBV29-1 and J usage is TRBJ1-2; D not resolved. The CDR3 sequence is 13 residues long. V shed 7 bases and J shed 4 bases, with 16 bases lying between them. Germline values: CDR1 SQVTM, CDR2 ANQGSEA. The chain's CDR3 is CSALRESSYGYTF. The CDR3 DNA follows: TGCAGCGCCCTTAGGGAGTCGAGCTATGGCTACACCTTC.

The chain employs TRBV24-1 and TRBJ2-1; unclear D gene. The CDR3 consists of 14 residues. Germline loops: CDR1 KGHDR, CDR2 SFDVKD. V was trimmed by 5 bases and J by 6 bases, leaving 13 bases between them. CDR3 sequence reads: CATSGVNERNEQFF. The CDR3, as DNA: TGTGCCACCAGTGGCGTAAACGAGCGCAATGAGCAGTTCTTC.

This clone was counted a few times. The chain combines TRBV5-1 with TRBJ2-5; D may be TRBD1 (5 bases). Germline V gives CDR1 SGHRS, CDR2 YFSETQ. Between the trimmed V and J ends, which lost 7 bases and 5 bases, there was a span of 21 bases. The CDR3 loop spans 15 amino acids. Written as DNA, the CDR3 is TGCGCCAGCCTTGCCAGAGGACAATCGGAGGAGACCCAGTACTTC. This sequence encodes CASLARGQSEETQYF.

The chain has TRBV6-5 and TRBJ2-3, with TRBD2 matching 7 bases. J was trimmed by 0 bases and V by 4 bases; bases with no gene match: 4. Germline V gene lookup returns CDR1 MNHEY and CDR2 SVGAGI. The CDR3 is 15 amino acids. The CDR3, as DNA: TGTGCCAGCAGTTCCTTTAGCGGGAGCACAGATACGCAGTATTTT. Its protein is CASSSFSGSTDTQYF.

The J gene is TRBJ2-4, the V gene TRBV20-1; D uncertain. The CDR3 sequence is 10 residues long. Trimming removed 3 bases from V and 9 bases from J, with 6 bases in between. CDR1 DFQATT and CDR2 SNEGSKA come from the germline V gene (reference sequence). As DNA, the CDR3 is TGCAGTGCTAGCCGCGGCATTCAGTACTTC. Protein product: CSASRGIQYF.

The rearrangement links TRBV6-4 to TRBJ2-2; 12 nucleotides align to TRBD2. V gave up 5 bases and J gave up 7 bases; unmatched junction bases: 5. The CDR3 is 15 residues long. The germline gives CDR1 MRHNA, CDR2 SNTAGT. The CDR3 loop reads CASSRLAGAVGELFF. CDR3 coding DNA: TGTGCCAGCAGTAGACTAGCGGGAGCGGTCGGGGAGCTGTTTTTT.

The chain is built from TRBV19 and TRBJ2-1; no clear D gene. The ends were cut back, 3 bases at V and 5 bases at J, with 11 bases in the middle. CDR3 length: 14 residues. Germline V gene data show CDR1 as LNHDA and CDR2 as SQIVND (reference sequence). CDR3 loop: CASSIMSRDNEQFF. The DNA for the CDR3 is TGTGCCAGTAGTATTATGAGTCGGGACAATGAGCAGTTCTTC.

The genes are TRBV2 and TRBJ2-7; 8 bases are shared with TRBD2. V trimming: 4 bases; J trimming: 2 bases; junction bases outside the gene matches: 4. Looked up from germline, CDR1 is SNHLY and CDR2 is FYNNEI. This CDR3 comprises 14 residues. The DNA of the CDR3 is TGTGCCAGCAGTGGACTAGCGCGGACCTACGAGCAGTACTTC. Translating gives CASSGLARTYEQYF.

This rearrangement joins TRBV5-4 to TRBJ2-3, with 9 bases fitting TRBD2. Germline trimming cut 1 base from V and 5 bases from J; bases unmatched to any gene: 11. The CDR3 runs to 17 residues. Germline lookup yields CDR1 SGHNT and CDR2 YYREEE (reference sequence). This CDR3 is CASSLRFGGGAVDTQYF. CDR3 coding DNA: TGTGCCAGCAGCTTGCGCTTCGGCGGGGGGGCCGTAGATACGCAGTATTTT. The variable domain in full, with the rest retrieved from reference TRBV5-4 and TRBJ2-3, is ETGVTQSPTHLIKTRGQQVTLRCSSQSGHNTVSWYQQALGQGPQFIFQYYREEENGRGNFPPRFSGLQFPNYSSELNVNALELDDSALYLCASSLRFGGGAVDTQYFGPGTRLTVL.

The chain couples TRBV29-1 to TRBJ1-4; D remains ambiguous. Per the germline V gene, CDR1 is SQVTM and CDR2 is ANQGSEA. V was shortened by 7 bases and J by 7 bases, with 13 bases between the two germline ends. The CDR3 has 12 residues. The CDR3 bases are TGCAGCGGGGCGGGAGGCGGTGAAAAACTGTTTTTT. The encoded protein is CSGAGGGEKLFF.

The CDR3 protein is CASSDWQSLSYGYTF. In DNA form, the CDR3 reads TGTGCCAGCAGCGACTGGCAGAGCCTTAGCTATGGCTACACCTTC. This rearrangement joins TRBV5-5 to TRBJ1-2; D unclear. CDR3 length: 15 residues. Trimming left V 4 bases short and J 4 bases short, with 17 bases between. Looked up from germline, CDR1 is SGHKS and CDR2 is YYEKEE (reference sequence).

The chain recombines TRBV29-1 with TRBJ1-2, with a tentative D call TRBD1 (5 bases). There are 13 residues in the CDR3. Germline V lookup: CDR1 SQVTM, CDR2 ANQGSEA. V was cut by 7 bases and J by 6 bases, with 18 bases left in between. The CDR3 nucleotides read TGCAGCGGTAGAGGAAACGGGGGACATGGCTACACCTTC. Translation gives CSGRGNGGHGYTF. Based on the CDR3 plus reference TRBV29-1 and TRBJ1-2, the full variable domain is SAVISQKPSRDICQRGTSLTIQCQVDSQVTMMFWYRQQPGQSLTLIATANQGSEATYESGFVIDKFPISRPNLTFSTLTVSNMSPEDSSIYLCSGRGNGGHGYTFGSGTRLTVV.

The rearrangement links TRBV30 to TRBJ1-6; D possibly corresponds to TRBD1 (5 bases). The length of the CDR3 is 14 residues. From germline, CDR1 is GTSNPN and CDR2 SVGIG (reference sequence). Between the trimmed V and J ends, which lost 2 bases and 8 bases, there was a span of 13 bases. CDR3 loop: CAWSSQGWDSPLHF. CDR3 DNA: TGTGCCTGGAGTTCCCAGGGCTGGGATTCACCCCTCCACTTT.